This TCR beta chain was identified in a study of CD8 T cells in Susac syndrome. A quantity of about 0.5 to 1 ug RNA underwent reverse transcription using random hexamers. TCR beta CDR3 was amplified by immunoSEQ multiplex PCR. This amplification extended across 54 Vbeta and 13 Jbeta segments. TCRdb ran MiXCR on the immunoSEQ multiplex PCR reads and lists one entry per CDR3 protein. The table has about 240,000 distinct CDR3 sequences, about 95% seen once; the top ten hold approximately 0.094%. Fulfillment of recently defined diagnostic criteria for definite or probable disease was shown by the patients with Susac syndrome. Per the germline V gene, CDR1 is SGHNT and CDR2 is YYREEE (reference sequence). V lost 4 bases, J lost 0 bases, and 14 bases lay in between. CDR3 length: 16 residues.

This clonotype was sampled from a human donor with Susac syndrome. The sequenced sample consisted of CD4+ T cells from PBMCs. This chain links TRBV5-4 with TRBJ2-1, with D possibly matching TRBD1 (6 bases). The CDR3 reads CASSPLTGGSYNEQFF. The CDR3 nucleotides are TGTGCCAGCAGCCCCCTGACAGGAGGCTCCTACAATGAGCAGTTCTTC.